These 8 T cell receptor beta chains were sequenced from one sample in a study of human T cells and chemical hapten exposure (dated by TCRdb to 2020 to 2022). The label giving this sample's time point can be read as: pre-sensitization, week 0. The meaning of the sample's treatment or condition label: therapeutic diphenylcyclopropenone sensitization with weekly scalp DPC. The library was generated by RACE. This sample was sequenced with a NextSeq 500. Through fastp at Q25 and MiXCR, TCRdb rebuilt clones from the public reads, retaining in-frame beta chains. Identical CDR3 protein sequences are pooled into one entry, listed with their most common genes and DNA. Counted in this sample were about 68,000 distinct CDR3 sequences; 9.5% to 12% of them appeared once. The ten largest clonotypes hold about 5.2% of the sample. Specimen: whole blood, collected in connection with sensitization to the hapten diphenylcyclopropenone (DPC). All receptors come from a woman in her fifties or sixties with alopecia areata. Some clones in this sample may be carry-over from other donors' samples.

This clonotype has at least ten counts. This chain joins TRBV12-3 or TRBV12-4 and TRBJ2-3, with 8 bases matching TRBD1. CDR3 size: 13 residues. V shed 6 bases, J shed 1 base, and the junction held 0 bases outside the gene matches. The CDR3 DNA is TGTGCCAGCAGGACAGGGGGCACAGATACGCAGTATTTT. Translating gives CASRTGGTDTQYF.

The chain carries TRBV3-1 and TRBJ2-1; D ambiguous. Germline lookup yields CDR1 LGHDT and CDR2 YNNKEL (reference sequence). V was pared by 3 bases and J by 0 bases, with 9 bases between. The CDR3 has 15 amino acids. This chain's CDR3 is CASSQAASSYNEQFF. CDR3 coding DNA: TGTGCCAGCAGCCAGGCAGCTAGCTCCTACAATGAGCAGTTCTTC.

This clonotype was seen at least ten times. The chain combines TRBV3-1 with TRBJ1-4; no clear D gene. CDR1 LGHDT and CDR2 YNNKEL come from the germline V gene (reference sequence). CDR3 size: 15 residues. Deletions cut 5 bases from V and 9 bases from J, with 19 bases between. The chain's CDR3 is CASSSPGDLTKKLFF. The CDR3 nucleotides read TGTGCCAGCAGCTCCCCGGGAGATCTAACGAAAAAACTGTTTTTT.

This clonotype has more than one count but fewer than ten. The chain is built from TRBV29-1 and TRBJ1-5; tentatively, D is TRBD1 (5 bases). Germline V lookup: CDR1 SQVTM, CDR2 ANQGSEA. The CDR3 spans 12 residues. V was cut by 4 bases and J by 1 base, with 5 bases left in between. The CDR3 nucleotides read TGCAGCGTTGGGGGGAGCAATCAGCCCCAGCATTTT. This encodes CSVGGSNQPQHF.

This clonotype was seen a few times. The chain links TRBV5-1 to TRBJ1-1; a weak D match, TRBD1 (6 bases). Trimming shortened V by 4 bases and J by 1 base, and 14 bases separated the two germline ends. CDR3 length: 15 amino acids. CDR1 is SGHRS and CDR2 is YFSETQ in the germline V gene. The CDR3: CASSPQGRGNTEAFF. DNA for the CDR3: TGCGCCAGCAGCCCACAGGGTAGGGGGAACACTGAAGCTTTCTTT.

The CDR3 sequence is CASSDRDAAYEQYF. The CDR3 DNA follows: TGTGCCAGCAGCGACCGGGACGCAGCCTACGAGCAGTACTTC. The chain is built from TRBV13 and TRBJ2-7; perhaps D is TRBD1 or TRBD2 (5 bases each). The germline V gene encodes CDR1 PRHDT and CDR2 FYEKMQ (reference sequence). This CDR3 has 14 amino acids. V gave up 5 bases and J gave up 2 bases, with 13 bases separating them. The whole variable domain, remainder taken from reference TRBV13 and TRBJ2-7, is AAGVIQSPRHLIKEKRETATLKCYPIPRHDTVYWYQQGPGQDPQFLISFYEKMQSDKGSIPDRFSAQQFSDYHSELNMSSLELGDSALYFCASSDRDAAYEQYFGPGTRLTVT.

J is TRBJ2-2 and V is TRBV27; no clear D. Germline loops: CDR1 MNHEY, CDR2 SMNVEV (reference sequence). With 6 bases removed from V and 3 bases from J, the gap between germline ends came to 11 bases. CDR3 length equals 14 residues. Written as DNA, the CDR3 is TGTGCCAGCAGCCCCAAAAGATACACCGGGGAGCTGTTTTTT. This encodes CASSPKRYTGELFF.

This sequence joins TRBV7-3 and TRBJ2-1; D is uncertain. CDR3 length: 13 residues. V was shortened by 0 bases and J by 3 bases, with 3 bases between the two germline ends. Germline values: CDR1 SGHTA, CDR2 FQGTGA. As DNA, the CDR3 is TGTGCCAGCAGCTTAACCTTCTACAATGAGCAGTTCTTC. The encoded protein is CASSLTFYNEQFF. Looking up the rest from reference TRBV7-3 and TRBJ2-1 gives the full variable domain: GAGVSQTPSNKVTEKGKYVELRCDPISGHTALYWYRQSLGQGPEFLIYFQGTGAADDSGLPNDRFFAVRPEGSVSTLKIQRTERGDSAVYLCASSLTFYNEQFFGPGTRLTVL.